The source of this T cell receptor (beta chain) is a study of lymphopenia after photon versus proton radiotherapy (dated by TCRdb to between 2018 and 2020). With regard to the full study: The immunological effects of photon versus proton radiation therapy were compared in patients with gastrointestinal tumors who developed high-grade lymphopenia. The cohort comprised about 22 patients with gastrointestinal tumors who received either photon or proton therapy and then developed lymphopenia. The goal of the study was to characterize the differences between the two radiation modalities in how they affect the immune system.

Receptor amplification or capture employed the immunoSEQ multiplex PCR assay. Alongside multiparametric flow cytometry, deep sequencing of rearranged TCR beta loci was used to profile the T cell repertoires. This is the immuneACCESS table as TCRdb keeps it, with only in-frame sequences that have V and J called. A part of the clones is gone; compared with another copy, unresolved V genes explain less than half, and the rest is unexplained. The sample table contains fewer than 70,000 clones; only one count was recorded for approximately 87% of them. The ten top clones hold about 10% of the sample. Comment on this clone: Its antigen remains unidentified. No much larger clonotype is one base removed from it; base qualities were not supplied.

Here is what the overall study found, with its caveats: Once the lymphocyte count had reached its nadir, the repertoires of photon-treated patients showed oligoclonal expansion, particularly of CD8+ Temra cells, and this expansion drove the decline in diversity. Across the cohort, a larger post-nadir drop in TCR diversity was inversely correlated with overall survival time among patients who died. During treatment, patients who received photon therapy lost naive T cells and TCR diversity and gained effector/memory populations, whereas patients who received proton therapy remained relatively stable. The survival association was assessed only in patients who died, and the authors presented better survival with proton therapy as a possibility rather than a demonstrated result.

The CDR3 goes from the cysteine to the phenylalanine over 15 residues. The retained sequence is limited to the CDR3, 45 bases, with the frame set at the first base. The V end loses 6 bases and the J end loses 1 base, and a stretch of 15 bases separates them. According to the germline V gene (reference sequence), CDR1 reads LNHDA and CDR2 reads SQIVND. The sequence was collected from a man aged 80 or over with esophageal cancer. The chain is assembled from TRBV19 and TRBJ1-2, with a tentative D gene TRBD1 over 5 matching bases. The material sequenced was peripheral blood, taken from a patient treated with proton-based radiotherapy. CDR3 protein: CASRQGGGGNYGYTF. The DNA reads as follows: TGTGCCAGTAGGCAGGGAGGAGGTGGTAACTATGGCTACACCTTC. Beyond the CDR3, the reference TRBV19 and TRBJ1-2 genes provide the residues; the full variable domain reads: DGGITQSPKYLFRKEGQNVTLSCEQNLNHDAMYWYRQDPGQGLRLIYYSQIVNDFQKGDIAEGYSVSREKKESFPLTVTSAQKNPTAFYLCASRQGGGGNYGYTFGSGTRLTVV.